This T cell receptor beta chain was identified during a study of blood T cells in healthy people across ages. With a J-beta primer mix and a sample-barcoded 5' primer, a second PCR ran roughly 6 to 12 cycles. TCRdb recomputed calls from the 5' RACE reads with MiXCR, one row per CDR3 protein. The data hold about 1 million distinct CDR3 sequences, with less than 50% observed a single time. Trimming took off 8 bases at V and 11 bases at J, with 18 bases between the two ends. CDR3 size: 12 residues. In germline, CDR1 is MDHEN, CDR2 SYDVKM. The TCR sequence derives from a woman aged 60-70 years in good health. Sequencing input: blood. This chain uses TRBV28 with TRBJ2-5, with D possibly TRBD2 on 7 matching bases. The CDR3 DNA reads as TGTGCCAGCCTGGCGGGGGCGGGAGAGCAGTACTTC. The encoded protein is CASLAGAGEQYF.